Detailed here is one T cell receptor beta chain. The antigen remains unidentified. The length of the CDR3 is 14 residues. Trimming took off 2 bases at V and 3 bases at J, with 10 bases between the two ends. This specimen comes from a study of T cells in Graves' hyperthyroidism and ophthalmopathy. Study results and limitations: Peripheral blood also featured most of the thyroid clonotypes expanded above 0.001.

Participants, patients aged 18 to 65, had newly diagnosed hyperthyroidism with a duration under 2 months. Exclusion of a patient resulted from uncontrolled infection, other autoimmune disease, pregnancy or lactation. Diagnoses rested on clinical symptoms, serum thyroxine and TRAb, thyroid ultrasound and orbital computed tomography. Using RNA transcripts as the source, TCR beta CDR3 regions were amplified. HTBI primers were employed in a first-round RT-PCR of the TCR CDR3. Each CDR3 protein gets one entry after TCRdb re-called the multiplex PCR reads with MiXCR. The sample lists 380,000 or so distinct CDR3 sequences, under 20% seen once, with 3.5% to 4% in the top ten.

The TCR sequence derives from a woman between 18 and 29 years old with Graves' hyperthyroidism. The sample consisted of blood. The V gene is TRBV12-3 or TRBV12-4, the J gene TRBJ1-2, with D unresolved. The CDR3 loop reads CASSLRRTHYGYTF. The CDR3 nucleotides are TGTGCCAGCAGTTTAAGACGGACCCACTATGGCTACACCTTC.